A single sample gave rise to the 4 T cell receptor beta chains below, sequenced in a study of blood T cell repertoires in COVID-19. TCRdb's table, derived via immunoSEQ multiplex PCR, lists solely in-frame clones and lacks some. Of about 270,000 clones in the sample, 83% were seen once. Sequencing was performed on peripheral blood. These receptors all stem from a woman aged 50 to 60 who had recovered from COVID-19.

This chain links TRBV7-9 with TRBJ1-1, with 7 bases lining up with TRBD1. The V gene end was trimmed by 0 bases and the J gene end by 6 bases; junction bases not matched to a gene: 4. The CDR3 is made up of 14 amino acids. The germline V gene has CDR1 SEHNR and CDR2 FQNEAQ (reference sequence). The CDR3, as DNA: TGTGCCAGCAGCTTAGCAGGGGGCGAATCTGAAGCTTTCTTT. Translation: CASSLAGGESEAFF.

The chain recombines TRBV29-1 with TRBJ1-1; 10 bases fit TRBD1. The CDR3 extends over 13 amino acids. The junction had 2 bases not matched to a gene; V was cut back by 4 bases and J by 3 bases. Germline assignment: CDR1 SQVTM and CDR2 ANQGSEA. This CDR3 is CSVAGTGDTEAFF. In nucleotides, the CDR3 is TGCAGCGTTGCTGGGACAGGGGACACTGAAGCTTTCTTT.

The gene calls are TRBV7-2 and TRBJ2-5, with 8 positions matching TRBD1. The CDR3 is 14 amino acids. The J segment lost 4 bases and the V segment lost 5 bases, leaving 6 bases of the junction unmatched. CDR1 and CDR2 from the germline V gene are SGHTA and FQGNSA. As DNA, the CDR3 is TGTGCCAGCAGCCCAAGGACAGGGCGAGAGACCCAGTACTTC. Its translation is CASSPRTGRETQYF.

This chain connects TRBV9 to TRBJ2-7; 13 nucleotides line up with TRBD2. Looked up from germline, CDR1 is SGDLS and CDR2 is YYNGEE. With V trimmed by 1 base and J by 5 bases, 6 bases remained unmatched. CDR3 length: 16 residues. The CDR3 is CASSVTSGRAGDEQYF. CDR3 in DNA: TGTGCCAGCAGCGTAACTAGCGGGAGGGCCGGTGACGAGCAGTACTTC.